Below are 2 T cell receptor beta chains sequenced from a single sample in a study of regulatory T cells in long-lasting Graves disease. Arm-PCR of CDR3 regions and iRepertoire HTBI primers were used to build TCR beta libraries. One entry per CDR3 protein, called by TCRdb with MiXCR from the multiplex PCR reads. The sample has about 370,000 distinct CDR3 sequences, roughly a sixth seen once; the top ten hold 22%. The time point was: newly diagnosed GD, antithyroid drugs for less than 3 months. PBMC-extracted RNA yielded the TCR library. This specimen consisted of peripheral blood mononuclear cells (PBMCs), obtained at new diagnosis, from a patient treated with antithyroid drugs. The origin of the receptors is a female donor with Graves disease.

Many counts were recorded for this clonotype. V gene TRBV27 combines with J gene TRBJ2-6; D not resolved. This CDR3 is built from 15 residues. Germline V CDR1 and CDR2: MNHEY, SMNVEV (reference sequence). Trimming left V 3 bases short and J 0 bases short, with 6 bases between. The CDR3 spells CASSFWISGANVLTF. In DNA form, the CDR3 reads TGTGCCAGCAGTTTTTGGATCTCTGGGGCCAACGTCCTGACTTTC.

This clonotype was seen just once. This may be a read error, as it is one base from a much larger clone. The chain joins TRBV2 to TRBJ1-6; D gene uncertain. Germline CDR1 reads SNHLY; CDR2 reads FYNNEI. This CDR3 contains 16 residues. CDR3 nucleotide sequence: TGTGCCAGCAGAGAATATTTGAGCTCCTATAATTCACTCCTCCACTTT. Its protein product is CASREYLSSYNSLLHF.